This TCR beta chain was retrieved from a study of T-cell reconstitution after alpha-beta-depleted transplantation in children. Study-wide results and caveats: The study traced high day-60 TCRbeta diversity in some patients to surviving recipient T cells and thymic progenitors. Reported findings indicate that, about two months after transplant, alpha-beta T cells came from several hundred expanded clones, which were derived from non-depleted graft cells. At the one-year point after transplant, T-cell counts and TCRbeta diversity were found to come mostly from T cells that had been newly produced.

Unique molecular identifiers were used in preparing the TCRbeta library. MiXCR, run by TCRdb on the PCR reads, gives a single entry per CDR3 protein. The data contain 6,500 to 9,000 distinct CDR3 sequences, approximately 29% of them seen just once; the ten biggest clones take up about 2.2%. CDR3 size: 15 residues. Trimming at V came to 3 bases and at J to 5 bases, leaving 6 bases not matched to a gene. To note about this clonotype: Its antigen is not known.

This TCR was recovered from a boy younger than two who had a stem cell transplant for SCID, so the T cells may come from the graft donor. The chain has TRBV12-3 or TRBV12-4 and TRBJ2-2, with 7 bases matching TRBD2. The source was peripheral blood, collected 60 days after TCRalphabeta/CD19-depleted stem cell transplant. CDR3 region: CASSFLGLGTGELFF. DNA for the CDR3: TGTGCCAGCAGTTTTCTCGGACTAGGGACCGGGGAGCTGTTTTTT.